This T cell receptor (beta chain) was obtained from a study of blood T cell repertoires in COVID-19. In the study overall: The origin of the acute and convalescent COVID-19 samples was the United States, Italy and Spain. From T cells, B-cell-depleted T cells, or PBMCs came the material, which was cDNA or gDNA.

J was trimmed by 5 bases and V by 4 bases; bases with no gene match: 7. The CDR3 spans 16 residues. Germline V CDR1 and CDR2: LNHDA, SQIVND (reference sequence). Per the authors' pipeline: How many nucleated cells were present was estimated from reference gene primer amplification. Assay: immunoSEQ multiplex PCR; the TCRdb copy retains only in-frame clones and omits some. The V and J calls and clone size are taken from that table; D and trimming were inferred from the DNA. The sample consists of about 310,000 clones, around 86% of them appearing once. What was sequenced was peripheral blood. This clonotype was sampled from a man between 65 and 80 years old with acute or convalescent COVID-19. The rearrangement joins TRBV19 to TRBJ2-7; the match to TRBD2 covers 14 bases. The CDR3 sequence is CASSNPGTSGRDEQYF. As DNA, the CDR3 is TGTGCCAGTAGTAACCCCGGGACTAGCGGGAGAGACGAGCAGTACTTC. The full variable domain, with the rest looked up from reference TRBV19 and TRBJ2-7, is DGGITQSPKYLFRKEGQNVTLSCEQNLNHDAMYWYRQDPGQGLRLIYYSQIVNDFQKGDIAEGYSVSREKKESFPLTVTSAQKNPTAFYLCASSNPGTSGRDEQYFGPGTRLTVT.